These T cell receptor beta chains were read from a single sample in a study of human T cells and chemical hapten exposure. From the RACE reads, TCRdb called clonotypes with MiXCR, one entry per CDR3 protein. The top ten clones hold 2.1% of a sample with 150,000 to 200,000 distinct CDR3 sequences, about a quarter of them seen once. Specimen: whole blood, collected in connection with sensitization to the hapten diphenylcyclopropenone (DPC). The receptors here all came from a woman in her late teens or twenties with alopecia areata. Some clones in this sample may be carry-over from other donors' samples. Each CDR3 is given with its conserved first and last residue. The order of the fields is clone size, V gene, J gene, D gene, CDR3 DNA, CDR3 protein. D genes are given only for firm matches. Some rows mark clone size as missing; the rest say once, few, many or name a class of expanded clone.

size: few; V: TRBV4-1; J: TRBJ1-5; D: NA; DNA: TGCGCCAGCAGCCCCCTTCAGGGTCGTAGCAATCAGCCCCAGCATTTT; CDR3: CASSPLQGRSNQPQHF
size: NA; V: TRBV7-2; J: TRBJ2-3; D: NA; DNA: TGTGCCAGCAGCTCCGCTACAGATACGCAGTATTTT; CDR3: CASSSATDTQYF
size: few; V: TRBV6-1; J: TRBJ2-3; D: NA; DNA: TGTGCCAGCAGTGGACCCACCGGGGCGTCAGATACGCAGTATTTT; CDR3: CASSGPTGASDTQYF
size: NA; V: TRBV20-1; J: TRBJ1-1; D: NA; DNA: TGCAGTGCGCCGCCTGGGAAGTGGGACACTGAAGCTTTCTTT; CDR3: CSAPPGKWDTEAFF
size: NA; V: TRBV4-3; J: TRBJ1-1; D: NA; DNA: TGCGCCAGCAGCCAAGCTTTAGGTCTCTATGAAGCTTTCTTT; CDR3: CASSQALGLYEAFF
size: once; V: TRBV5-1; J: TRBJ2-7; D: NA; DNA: TGCGCCAGCAGCTTGGATCAGGGACAAGTCGTAAACTACGAGCAGTACTTC; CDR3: CASSLDQGQVVNYEQYF
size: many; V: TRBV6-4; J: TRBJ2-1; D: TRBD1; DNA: TGTGCCAGCAGAGAAACAGGGGGCTTAAGCAATGAGCAGTTCTTC; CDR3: CASRETGGLSNEQFF
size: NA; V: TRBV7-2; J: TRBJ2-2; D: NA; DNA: TGTGCCAGCAGCGGGGGGGCAACGAACACCGGGGAGCTGTTTTTT; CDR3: CASSGGATNTGELFF
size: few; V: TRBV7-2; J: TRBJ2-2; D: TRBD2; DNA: TGTGCCAGCAGCCGTAATAGCGGGAGGAACACCGGGGAGCTGTTTTTT; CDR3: CASSRNSGRNTGELFF
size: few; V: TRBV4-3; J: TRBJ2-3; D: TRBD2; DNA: TGCGCCAGCAGCCAAGATGGGTCGGGGGTCCGGGGTACTAGCGGACCCACAGATACGCAGTATTTT; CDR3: CASSQDGSGVRGTSGPTDTQYF
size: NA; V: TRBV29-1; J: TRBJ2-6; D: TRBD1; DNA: TGCAGCGCAAGGACAGGGGGTACTGGGGCCAACGTCCTGACTTTC; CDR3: CSARTGGTGANVLTF
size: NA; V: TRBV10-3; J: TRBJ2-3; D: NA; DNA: TGTGCCATCAGTGCCGACAGGCCAGGCACAGATACGCAGTATTTT; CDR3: CAISADRPGTDTQYF
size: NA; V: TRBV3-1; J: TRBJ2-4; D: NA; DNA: TGTGCCAGCAGCCTATGGGGCAGCCGTCCCATCTTC; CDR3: CASSLWGSRPIF
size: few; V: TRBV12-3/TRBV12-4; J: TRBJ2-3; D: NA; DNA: TGTGCCAGCAGTTTGAGGCTAGCAGGAGATACGCAGTATTTT; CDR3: CASSLRLAGDTQYF
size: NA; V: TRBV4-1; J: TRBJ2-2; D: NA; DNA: TGCGCCAGCACGGTCAGAGGGGCCACCGGGGAGCTGTTTTTT; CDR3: CASTVRGATGELFF
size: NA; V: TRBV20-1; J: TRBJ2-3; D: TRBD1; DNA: TGCAGTGCTCTGGACAGGGCGTTAACAGATACGCAGTATTTT; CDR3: CSALDRALTDTQYF
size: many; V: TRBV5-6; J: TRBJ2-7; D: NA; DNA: TGTGCCAGCAGCCGGAGAGTATACGAGCAGTACTTC; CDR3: CASSRRVYEQYF
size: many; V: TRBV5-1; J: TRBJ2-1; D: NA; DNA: TGCGCCAGCAGCTCGGACCCACGCTATGAGCAGTTCTTC; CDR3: CASSSDPRYEQFF
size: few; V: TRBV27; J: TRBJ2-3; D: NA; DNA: TGTGCCAGCAGTCAACCCCCAAGGACAGATACGCAGTATTTT; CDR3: CASSQPPRTDTQYF
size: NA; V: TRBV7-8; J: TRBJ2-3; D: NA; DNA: TGTGCCAGCAGCCACCGAGGGACTCTCCTCGGCACAGATACGCAGTATTTT; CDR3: CASSHRGTLLGTDTQYF
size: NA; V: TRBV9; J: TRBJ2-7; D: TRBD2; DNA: TGTGCCAGCAGCGTAAAAGCGGGGGGGTTTGGCGAGCAGTACTTC; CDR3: CASSVKAGGFGEQYF
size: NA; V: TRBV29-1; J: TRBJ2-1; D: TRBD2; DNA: TGCAGCGTTGAAGATCTGGGGACTAGCGGGAGGGAGGGGGGTTACTACAATGAGCAGTTCTTC; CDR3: CSVEDLGTSGREGGYYNEQFF
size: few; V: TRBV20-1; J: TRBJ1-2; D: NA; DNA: TGCAGTGCTAGACCGAACCGGGGACGATATGGCTACACCTTC; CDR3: CSARPNRGRYGYTF
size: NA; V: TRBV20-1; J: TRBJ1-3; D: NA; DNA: TGCAGTGCTAGATCGGGCGGAATTAGCTCTGGAAACACCATATATTTT; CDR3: CSARSGGISSGNTIYF